The next 6 T cell receptor beta chains were all read from a single sample in a study of cytomegalovirus exposure and HLA in healthy donors. Sequencing was performed with immunoSEQ multiplex PCR; in TCRdb, only in-frame clones are kept and a portion is missing. The table lists around 150,000 clones, about 90% of them singletons. Sample: PBMCs. These receptors were taken from a woman aged 18-29 years in good health and CMV-seropositive.

This chain links TRBV7-2 with TRBJ1-1; D is possibly TRBD1 (5 bases). The V gene lost 2 bases and the J gene lost 1 base, with 14 bases spanning the gap. CDR3 length: 16 residues. The germline CDR1 and CDR2 sequences are SGHTA and FQGNSA. CDR3 protein: CASSLYQGFQNTEAFF. The DNA for the CDR3 is TGTGCCAGCAGCTTATATCAGGGTTTCCAGAACACTGAAGCTTTCTTT. The entire variable domain, with the rest obtained from reference TRBV7-2 and TRBJ1-1, is as follows: GAGVSQSPSNKVTEKGKDVELRCDPISGHTALYWYRQSLGQGLEFLIYFQGNSAPDKSGLPSDRFSAERTGGSVSTLTIQRTQQEDSAVYLCASSLYQGFQNTEAFFGQGTRLTVV.

In this sample, this clone turned up once. The V call is TRBV9, the J call TRBJ2-1, with TRBD2 matching over 10 bases. The trim removed 4 bases at V and 2 bases at J, leaving 12 bases unmatched. The CDR3 extends over 18 amino acids. The germline CDR1 and CDR2 sequences are SGDLS and YYNGEE. The CDR3 sequence: CASSRLSSGRRTYNEQFF. The DNA for the CDR3 is TGTGCCAGCAGCCGATTATCTAGCGGGAGACGGACCTACAATGAGCAGTTCTTC. The variable domain in full, with the rest retrieved from reference TRBV9 and TRBJ2-1, is DSGVTQTPKHLITATGQRVTLRCSPRSGDLSVYWYQQSLDQGLQFLIQYYNGEERAKGNILERFSAQQFPDLHSELNLSSLELGDSALYFCASSRLSSGRRTYNEQFFGPGTRLTVL.

This sequence joins TRBV5-1 and TRBJ1-1, with a possible D match to TRBD1 (5 bases). Germline V gene lookup returns CDR1 SGHRS and CDR2 YFSETQ. Trimming shortened V by 4 bases and J by 3 bases, and 16 bases separated the two germline ends. The CDR3 has 15 amino acids. Written as DNA, the CDR3 is TGCGCCAGCAGCCCACTCCCTGGGGCTGACACTGAAGCTTTCTTT. This translates into CASSPLPGADTEAFF.

This chain uses TRBV18 with TRBJ2-3; TRBD2 matches at 9 bases. The J segment lost 3 bases and the V segment lost 11 bases, leaving 9 bases of the junction unmatched. This CDR3 has 14 amino acids. Germline values: CDR1 KGHSH, CDR2 LQKENI. The chain's CDR3 is CAARASGETDTQYF. Written as DNA, the CDR3 is TGTGCCGCCCGAGCTAGCGGGGAAACAGATACGCAGTATTTT.

This clone appeared once. The chain employs TRBV10-3 and TRBJ2-7, with TRBD2 as a possible D gene (6 bases). V was pared by 4 bases and J by 5 bases, with 18 bases between. The CDR3 has 15 amino acids. The germline gives CDR1 ENHRY, CDR2 SYGVKD. The CDR3 region has the DNA TGTGCCATCAGTGCCCGCTCGAGGAGGGGAGACGAGCAGTACTTC. Translated: CAISARSRRGDEQYF.

This clone is a singleton in its sample. The V gene is TRBV10-1, the J gene TRBJ2-3; D gene ambiguous. This CDR3 spans 14 amino acids. The germline gives CDR1 WNHNN, CDR2 SYGVQD (reference sequence). Trimming cost V 4 bases and J 0 bases, with 8 bases left between them. The CDR3 DNA sequence: TGCGCCAGCAGTGTAAGCTCTAGCACAGATACGCAGTATTTT. It specifies CASSVSSSTDTQYF.